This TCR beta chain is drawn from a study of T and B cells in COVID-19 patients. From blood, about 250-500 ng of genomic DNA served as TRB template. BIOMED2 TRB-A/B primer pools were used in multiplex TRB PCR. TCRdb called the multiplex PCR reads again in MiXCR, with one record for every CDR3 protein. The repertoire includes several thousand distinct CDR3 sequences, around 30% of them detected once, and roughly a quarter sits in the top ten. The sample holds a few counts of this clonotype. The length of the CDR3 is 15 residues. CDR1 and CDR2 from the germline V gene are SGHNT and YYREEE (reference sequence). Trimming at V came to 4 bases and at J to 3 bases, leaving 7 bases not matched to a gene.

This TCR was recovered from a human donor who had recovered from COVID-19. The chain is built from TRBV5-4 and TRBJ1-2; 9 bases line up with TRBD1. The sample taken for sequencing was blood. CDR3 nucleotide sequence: TGTGCCAGCAGCCCGGGACAGGGTATGGACTATGGCTACACCTTC. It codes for CASSPGQGMDYGYTF. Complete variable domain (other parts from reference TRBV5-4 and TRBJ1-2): ETGVTQSPTHLIKTRGQQVTLRCSSQSGHNTVSWYQQALGQGPQFIFQYYREEENGRGNFPPRFSGLQFPNYSSELNVNALELDDSALYLCASSPGQGMDYGYTFGSGTRLTVV.